The T cell receptor beta chain described here comes from a study of blood T cell repertoires in COVID-19. Study-level background: Spain, Italy and the United States supplied samples that represented acute and convalescent COVID-19. PBMCs, B-cell-depleted T cells, or T cells provided the cDNA or gDNA that made up the material.

CDR1 is SGHAT and CDR2 is FQNNGV in the germline V gene. Trimming at V came to 5 bases and at J to 8 bases, leaving 14 bases not matched to a gene. This CDR3 has 16 amino acids. Per the original methods: From reference gene primer amplification, estimates of nucleated cell counts were derived. Generated by immunoSEQ multiplex PCR, the TCRdb table keeps only in-frame clones and is missing some. The V and J calls and the clone size are those of that table, but D and trimming were determined from the DNA. The table records around 170,000 clones, around 75% of them present only once. The sequenced sample consisted of peripheral blood. V gene TRBV11-2 combines with J gene TRBJ1-4, with 7 bases matching TRBD1. This receptor was obtained from a woman aged 80 or older with acute or convalescent COVID-19. CDR3 DNA sequence: TGTGCCAGCAGCCCCTGGGGGGCAGGGGGGAGGGAAAAACTGTTTTTT. Translating it yields CASSPWGAGGREKLFF. Full variable domain (outside the CDR3, taken from reference TRBV11-2 and TRBJ1-4): EAGVAQSPRYKIIEKRQSVAFWCNPISGHATLYWYQQILGQGPKLLIQFQNNGVVDDSQLPKDRFSAERLKGVDSTLKIQPAKLEDSAVYLCASSPWGAGGREKLFFGSGTQLSVL.